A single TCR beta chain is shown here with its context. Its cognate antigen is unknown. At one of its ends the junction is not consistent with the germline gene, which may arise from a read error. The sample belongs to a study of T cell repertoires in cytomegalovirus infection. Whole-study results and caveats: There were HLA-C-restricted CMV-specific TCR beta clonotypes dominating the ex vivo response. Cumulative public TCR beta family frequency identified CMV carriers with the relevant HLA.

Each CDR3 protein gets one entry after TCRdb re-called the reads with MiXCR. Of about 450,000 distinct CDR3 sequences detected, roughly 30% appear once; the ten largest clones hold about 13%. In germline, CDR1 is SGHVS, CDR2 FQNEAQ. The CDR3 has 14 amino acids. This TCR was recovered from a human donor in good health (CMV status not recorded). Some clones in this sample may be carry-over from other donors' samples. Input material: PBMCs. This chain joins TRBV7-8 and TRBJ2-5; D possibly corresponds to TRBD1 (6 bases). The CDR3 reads CASCLGTGLETQYF. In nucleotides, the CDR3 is TGTGCCAGCTGCTTAGGTACAGGGTTGGAGACCCAGTACTTC.